The clone carrying this TCR beta chain showed up just once. Its antigen is still unknown. Using immunoSEQ multiplex PCR, the repertoire was profiled, and TCRdb retains in-frame clones only, with some absent. Of roughly 45,000 clones in the sample, over 70% were seen once. The data originate from a study of memory CD4+ T cells and cytomegalovirus serostatus. The overall study: Of the healthy Belgian adults, 8 to 10 were CMV seropositive and 24 seronegative. Study results and limitations: The CMV-associated TCR signature appears largely within the CD4+ memory repertoire.

The CDR3 extends over 17 amino acids. Looked up from germline, CDR1 is SEHNR and CDR2 is FQNEAQ (reference sequence). Trimming removed 5 bases from V and 1 base from J; junction bases left unmatched: 9. Single viable CD3+CD4+CD8-CD45RO+ cells were sorted as the memory CD4+ T cells. Positive selection with CD4 microbeads enriched total CD4+ T cells. J is TRBJ2-4 and V is TRBV7-9, with TRBD1 identical over 9 bases. Specimen: memory CD4+ T cells from blood. The receptor's source is an adult in good health and CMV-seronegative. CDR3 nucleotides: TGTGCCAGCAGCCGATCCACAGGGGGCCGGGCCAAAAACATTCAGTACTTC. It translates to CASSRSTGGRAKNIQYF.